The entry below gives a single TCR beta chain sequence along with its context. The CDR3 is 16 residues long. Germline V gene sequence: CDR1 SGHNT, CDR2 YYREEE (reference sequence). Trimming took off 0 bases at V and 9 bases at J, with 21 bases between the two ends. In the original analysis: Estimation of nucleated cell counts relied on the amplification of reference gene primers. Data came from immunoSEQ multiplex PCR; TCRdb stores just in-frame clones and leaves some out. V, J and clone size are those of that table, while D and trimming were read from the DNA. The profile covers roughly 68,000 clones, with about nine tenths appearing a single time and roughly 6.3% taken by the ten largest. This entry is derived from a study of blood T cell repertoires in COVID-19. Across the study: Whether acute or convalescent, the COVID-19 samples came from the United States, Italy and Spain. Nucleic acid was either cDNA or gDNA, and it came from T cells, B-cell-depleted T cells, or PBMCs.

Sequenced material: peripheral blood. The V call is TRBV5-4, the J call TRBJ2-5; possibly TRBD2 for D (8 bases). The TCR originated in a woman of 80 years or more with active COVID-19. This CDR3 reads CASSLGPGGQGDAQYF. The DNA for the CDR3 is TGTGCCAGCAGCTTGGGTCCGGGAGGGCAGGGGGATGCCCAGTACTTC.